This entry describes one T cell receptor (beta chain). This clone has a handful of counts. No cognate antigen has been identified for it. No clone much larger than this one lies a single base away; base qualities are absent. The cohort was made up of 666 healthy bone marrow donors. All cohort members were sampled while nominally healthy, although unrecorded immune exposures were likely present. The donor was CMV seropositive and was included in the group of 300 or so seropositive cohort members. Each donor provided a peripheral blood sample, and peripheral blood mononuclear cells were used for TCR beta sequencing. Genomic DNA was extracted from the blood cell samples with the Qiagen DNeasy Blood Extraction Kit. Library preparation was by the immunoSEQ multiplex PCR assay. A mixture of 60 forward primers for TCR Vbeta segments and 13 reverse primers for TCR Jbeta segments was used in the multiplex PCR. The CDR3 region of rearranged TCR beta genes was amplified from genomic DNA by a multiplex PCR assay. On the Illumina HiSeq System, the amplified TCR beta libraries were sequenced as 87-base-pair reads. On the study's bioinformatics: A later analysis counted about 80 million unique TCR beta chains across the 666 repertoires, and around 9.9 million of these chains were shared by at least two donors. Raw reads were error-corrected and collapsed into unique sequences with a nearest-neighbor algorithm that merged closely related sequences to remove PCR and sequencing errors. To assign V, D and J gene segments, CDR3 sequences were aligned to IMGT reference sequences. For a sequence to be retained, a match of at least six nucleotides to both a V gene segment and a J gene segment was required. A rearrangement counted as productive if the CDR3 had no stop codons and remained in frame with V and J, and every other rearrangement counted as non-productive. CDR3 was defined by IMGT convention, running from the second conserved V-encoded cysteine to the conserved J-encoded phenylalanine. Sequences without an unambiguous match to a single V gene segment were excluded from the earlier analysis of several hundred of the donors. In an earlier analysis of several hundred of the donors, V segments were called functional above 56.7% productive rearrangements and were called segregating when the between-donor standard deviation exceeded 5%. A statistical classification framework was built for diagnosing cytomegalovirus status from the catalog of TCR beta chain sequences. In a later analysis, V and J genes were assigned by comparing TCR nucleotide sequences against IMGT/GENE-DB human TR gene sequences. The TCRdist pipeline was used in a later analysis to assign CDR3 sequences and most-parsimonious VDJ recombination scenarios. In a later analysis, every TCR beta chain was defined by the combination of its CDR3 amino acid sequence and its V-gene family, and reads without a unique V-gene family were dropped. To address suspected cross-contamination and a sequencing artifact, a later analysis removed approximately 590 highly shared, low-generation-probability nucleotide sequences. A later analysis calculated a clonal expansion index for each public chain from normalized within-repertoire ranks of inferred template counts. A later analysis computed generation probabilities with a VDJ recombination model fitted to out-of-frame rearrangements, and checked the results against IGoR. In a later analysis, hypergeometric tests were used to score TCR-TCR, TCR-HLA and TCR-CMV co-occurrence, with a repertoire-size bias correction applied to TCR pairs. A later analysis estimated false discovery rates by permuting HLA or CMV assignments 20 times. In a later analysis, co-occurring TCRs were grouped using DBSCAN, with TCRdist sequence similarity added in when clustering inside HLA-allele-positive subsets. Repertoires with fewer than 30,000 or more than 120,000 public chains were left out of co-occurrence clustering, as were several repertoires with anomalous nucleotide sharing. TCRdb holds this immuneACCESS table with in-frame rearrangements only. Some clones are missing; in checked studies, unresolved V genes explain under half, and the rest has no known cause. D and trimming come from the DNA, and the V and J calls and clone size come from that table. The table for this sample lists roughly 160,000 clones; 60% to 85% of them were counted only once. Under 2.5% of the sample belongs to the ten largest clones.

The record originates from a study of cytomegalovirus exposure and HLA in healthy donors (dated by TCRdb to the late 2010s). In the study overall: In an earlier analysis of some 610 of the donors, 276 Gb of sequence data and 117 million unique TCR beta sequences from about 179 million T cells were reported. Around 300 gigabases of sequencing data and 78 million or so unique TCR sequences were included in an early release covering around 600 HLA-typed donors. Among the roughly 400 genotyped donors, roughly 80% belonged to the genetic ancestry cluster associated with self-reported Caucasian donors. The study was designed to test whether signatures of past pathogen exposure could be identified by cataloging public T cell receptors. The T cell repertoires of 550 to 850 subjects were profiled by immunosequencing and related to cytomegalovirus serostatus. A separate validation cohort of about 110 different subjects was used in addition to the approximately 700-subject first cohort. To predict cytomegalovirus infection status, the study brought together high-throughput TCR immunosequencing, statistical association of individual TCRs with disease status, and machine learning. In a later analysis, previously published TCR beta repertoires from several hundred donors were re-analyzed and high-resolution HLA genotyping was added so that TCR occurrence patterns could be studied. The later analysis used no new phenotypic data to find candidate immune exposures, relying instead on TCR beta sequences and their occurrence across donors. To decide whether each TCR beta V gene segment behaved as functional or pseudogenic, an earlier analysis of approximately 620 of the donors relied on high-throughput TCR beta sequencing. Donor age, sex, ethnicity and CMV serostatus were collected together with the repertoire data. In a later genetic analysis, genome-wide SNP genotypes for about three fifths of the roughly 670 donors were used, and that subset was treated as a discovery cohort. All discovery cohort repertoires had been generated on a single sequencing platform. Class I and class II HLA loci were covered by the typing at four-digit resolution. The number of typed donors differed by locus: about 629-630 for A, B, C, DRB1 and DQB1; 522 for DQA1; fewer than 610 for DPA1; and about 450 for DPB1. Roughly five DR-DQ haplotypes were treated as single units for association and clustering because of strong linkage in the cohort. Among several hundred genotyped donors of the cohort, an average of approximately 240,000 unique TCR beta nucleotide sequences was sequenced per donor, of which approximately 19% were non-productive.

Results and caveats for the whole study, not just this receptor: The 87-base-pair reads could not distinguish some IMGT-functional V segments, including TRBV6-2 and TRBV6-3, so those segments were excluded. Around 16 rarely observed V segments, including chromosome 9 orphons, were excluded from the earlier analysis of just under 600 of the donors because counts were too low. Compared with equally common non-associated chains, HLA-associated TCR beta chains in a later analysis were more clonally expanded and had lower generation probabilities. HLA typing was unavailable for some donors at each locus, so association tests used only the typed subset. Three of the identified cytomegalovirus-associated TCR beta chains were confirmed in vitro to be specific for cytomegalovirus antigens. In a later analysis, several top co-occurrence clusters were reported to appear linked to parvovirus B19, influenza, CMV and Epstein-Barr virus. The sequencing pipeline was judged likely to have produced a cluster of highly shared sequence variants as a technical artifact. Roughly uniform sequencing depth across donors was assumed in presence/absence analyses, although this assumption may not hold. When HLA alleles, especially DR and DQ, strongly co-occurred, TCR associations were difficult to assign to individual alleles. A later analysis found that most CMV-associated TCR beta chains appeared HLA-restricted, with HLA associations seemingly driven largely by CMV exposure. A later analysis found that TCR association rates varied across HLA loci, with DRB1 alleles showing the most associated TCRs and HLA-C alleles the fewest. Broadly in line with IMGT annotations, most TCR beta V segments showed up in productive rearrangements about 87% or about 30% of the time in an earlier analysis of several hundred of the donors. In a later analysis, some 18,000 TCR beta sequences were associated with specific HLA alleles at a false discovery rate of 0.05. According to the authors, the approach could potentially be generalized to other disease states and immunological phenotypes. A further reported finding was that TCR beta sequences accurately predicted the HLA-A and HLA-B alleles for most subjects in the first cohort. A total of fewer than 200 TCR beta chains were listed by the study as associated with cytomegalovirus. The classifier was reported to diagnose cytomegalovirus status with high specificity and sensitivity in both the original cohort and the validation cohort. The cohort was sequenced for TCR beta chains only, and without alpha or paired-chain data the features that could be detected were limited. Compared with the roughly 670-donor mean, donors in an Asian-associated ancestry cluster had fewer N-insertions in productive TCRs, according to a later genetic analysis. V-gene and J-gene trimming of TCR beta chains was associated with a missense DCLRE1C variant in a later genetic analysis, and the association was replicated in an independent cohort. Immune exposure information for the cohort was limited to CMV serostatus. Most TCR sequences were seen in very few donors, while some public TCRs were found in many individuals. Linkage disequilibrium might explain the correlated functional status among segregating V segments, but an unknown experimental factor could not be ruled out.

From the germline V gene, CDR1 is LGHNA and CDR2 is YNFKEQ. The CDR3 runs 18 amino acids, cysteine and phenylalanine included. The retained sequence is limited to the CDR3, 54 bases, with the frame set at the first base. Trimming leaves V shorter by 0 bases and J shorter by 8 bases, with the junction holding 11 bases beyond the gene matches. Sequences were obtained from PBMCs. This sequence uses TRBV4-2 and TRBJ2-1; TRBD2 lines up with 12 middle nucleotides. The sequence was collected from a man aged 50 to 59 in good health and CMV-seropositive. This receptor carries the CDR3 CASSQEWASGGARDEQFF. The DNA is TGTGCCAGCAGCCAAGAGTGGGCTAGCGGGGGGGCCAGGGATGAGCAGTTCTTC.